The next 20 T cell receptor beta chains were all read from a single sample in a study of regulatory dendritic cells for organ transplantation. Allogeneic regulatory or mature dendritic cells were co-cultured for less than six days with CFSE-labeled sorted T cells at 1:10. The antigens these receptors bind are not known. The table came from immunoSEQ multiplex PCR; TCRdb's copy has only in-frame clones and leaves some out. The top ten clones hold approximately 3.3% of a sample with fewer than 20,000 clones, less than 80% of them seen once. Sample: memory CD4+ T cells from blood cultured with regulatory dendritic cells. Subset here: CD45RO+ memory T cells. The receptors stem from a human donor in good health.

The V and J genes are TRBV7-9 and TRBJ1-6; D possibly corresponds to TRBD1 (6 bases). The length of the CDR3 is 15 residues. V lost 7 bases, J lost 11 bases, and 21 bases lay in between. The germline CDR1 and CDR2 sequences are SEHNR and FQNEAQ (reference sequence). Here the CDR3 DNA reads TGTGCCAGCATCCCCGGGGGGCTCGGGAGTACACCCCTCCACTTT. It translates to CASIPGGLGSTPLHF.

This clone appeared once. The chain is built from TRBV6-1 and TRBJ2-7; possibly TRBD2 for D (5 bases). In germline, CDR1 is MNHNS, CDR2 SASEGT. The CDR3 contains 14 residues. V was trimmed by 2 bases and J by 3 bases, leaving 11 bases between them. The CDR3 spells CASSELRVRYEQYF. The CDR3, as DNA: TGTGCCAGCAGTGAACTGCGGGTTCGCTACGAGCAGTACTTC.

The rearrangement joins TRBV2 to TRBJ1-5; the D is unclear. Trimming took 7 bases from V and 7 from J, leaving 17 bases between them. Germline values: CDR1 SNHLY, CDR2 FYNNEI. The length of the CDR3 is 14 residues. The CDR3 sequence: CASNLDGSRQPQHF. CDR3 DNA: TGTGCCAGCAACCTGGACGGCTCTAGACAGCCCCAGCATTTT.

This clone counts as medium-sized. The chain joins TRBV7-2 to TRBJ1-4, with unresolved D. There are 13 residues in the CDR3. From germline, CDR1 is SGHTA and CDR2 FQGNSA. The germline V and J ends were trimmed by 3 bases and 8 bases, with 10 bases remaining between them. DNA for the CDR3: TGTGCCAGCAGCTTCGGGAGAGACGAAAAACTGTTTTTT. Translating gives CASSFGRDEKLFF.

The V and J genes are TRBV5-1 and TRBJ1-2, with D possibly matching TRBD1 (5 bases). The CDR3 runs to 16 residues. CDR1 SGHRS and CDR2 YFSETQ come from the germline V gene. Trimming stripped 4 bases from V and 5 bases from J, with 21 bases between. The CDR3: CASSPRQGGLRYGYTF. In DNA, the CDR3 is TGCGCCAGCAGCCCTCGGCAGGGAGGATTAAGATATGGCTACACCTTC.

About this clone itself: One end of the junction fails to match germline, which may point to a read error. This rearrangement joins TRBV10-2 to TRBJ1-1; D is unclear. This CDR3 contains 14 residues. Germline lookup yields CDR1 WSHSY and CDR2 SAAADI. In DNA form, the CDR3 reads TGCGCCAGCAGTGAGACGAGAAGTCGCCCTGAAGCTCTCTTT. Its protein is CASSETRSRPEALF.

In nucleotides, the CDR3 is TGCGCCAGCAGCCCTTGGGGGTATTCACCCCTCCACTTT. Protein: CASSPWGYSPLHF. The chain has TRBV4-3 and TRBJ1-6; D possibly corresponds to TRBD1 (5 bases). The ends were cut back, 4 bases at V and 8 bases at J, with 9 bases in the middle. This CDR3 is built from 13 residues. Germline assignment: CDR1 LGHNA and CDR2 YSLEER.

V is TRBV29-1 and J is TRBJ2-7; D assignment may be TRBD1 or TRBD2 (5 bases each). V was trimmed by 5 bases and J by 10 bases, leaving 15 bases between them. The CDR3 extends over 11 amino acids. CDR1 is SQVTM, CDR2 ANQGSEA, per germline. As DNA, the CDR3 is TGCAGCGTTAGTCAGGGCCGGGACCAGTACTTC. Translated, it gives CSVSQGRDQYF.

The V and J genes are TRBV10-2 and TRBJ2-1; TRBD2 agrees at 8 bases. There are 15 residues in the CDR3. J was trimmed by 8 bases and V by 4 bases; bases with no gene match: 10. Germline V gene lookup returns CDR1 WSHSY and CDR2 SAAADI. The DNA of the CDR3 is TGCGCCAGCAGTGCCCTGAGCGGGAGTGTGTATGAGCAGTTCTTC. Residues: CASSALSGSVYEQFF.

This clone was picked up one time. The chain uses TRBV2 and TRBJ2-2; unclear D gene. V was trimmed by 7 bases and J by 2 bases, leaving 11 bases between them. The CDR3 sequence is 14 residues long. Germline assignment: CDR1 SNHLY and CDR2 FYNNEI. CDR3 residues: CASNLDPNTGELFF. In nucleotides, the CDR3 is TGTGCCAGCAATCTAGACCCAAACACCGGGGAGCTGTTTTTT. Full variable domain (rest looked up from reference TRBV2 and TRBJ2-2): EPEVTQTPSHQVTQMGQEVILRCVPISNHLYFYWYRQILGQKVEFLVSFYNNEISEKSEIFDDQFSVERPDGSNFTLKIRSTKLEDSAMYFCASNLDPNTGELFFGEGSRLTVL.

V gene TRBV19 combines with J gene TRBJ2-3, with D perhaps matching TRBD2 (6 bases). Germline assignment: CDR1 LNHDA and CDR2 SQIVND (reference sequence). Trimming stripped 4 bases from V and 2 bases from J, with 16 bases between. The CDR3 contains 16 residues. The CDR3 loop reads CASSNFPGVLTDTQYF. CDR3 DNA: TGTGCCAGTAGTAATTTTCCGGGGGTTCTCACAGATACGCAGTATTTT.

This clone came up a few times. The rearrangement links TRBV5-5 to TRBJ2-4; D tentatively reads TRBD1 or TRBD2 (6 bases each). V lost 3 bases, J lost 9 bases, and 19 bases lay in between. Germline CDR1 reads SGHKS; CDR2 reads YYEKEE (reference sequence). The CDR3 is 15 residues long. The chain's CDR3 is CASSSEGGSIGIQYF. The CDR3 DNA reads TGTGCCAGCAGCTCTGAGGGGGGTTCTATTGGCATTCAGTACTTC. The full variable domain, its missing parts supplied by reference TRBV5-5 and TRBJ2-4, is DAGVTQSPTHLIKTRGQQVTLRCSPISGHKSVSWYQQVLGQGPQFIFQYYEKEERGRGNFPDRFSARQFPNYSSELNVNALLLGDSALYLCASSSEGGSIGIQYFGAGTRLSVL.

V and J are TRBV5-4 and TRBJ2-2; D is unresolved. CDR1 SGHNT and CDR2 YYREEE come from the germline V gene (reference sequence). Between the trimmed V and J ends, which lost 4 bases and 1 base, there was a span of 8 bases. The CDR3 length is 14 residues. DNA for the CDR3: TGTGCCAGCAGCCGATCAGGGAACACCGGGGAGCTGTTTTTT. Translated: CASSRSGNTGELFF.

The CDR3 region is CSAGDSSSYEQYF. The CDR3 DNA reads TGCAGCGCAGGAGACAGCAGCTCCTACGAGCAGTACTTC. J is TRBJ2-7 and V is TRBV29-1; a weak D match, TRBD1 (5 bases). The V gene lost 7 bases and the J gene lost 0 bases, with 13 bases spanning the gap. The CDR3 loop spans 13 amino acids. Germline V gene sequence: CDR1 SQVTM, CDR2 ANQGSEA.

The J gene is TRBJ2-7, the V gene TRBV13; 11 bases agree with TRBD2. The germline gives CDR1 PRHDT, CDR2 FYEKMQ (reference sequence). CDR3 size: 15 residues. The V segment lost 6 bases and the J segment 2 bases; nucleotides outside the gene matches: 6. CDR3 sequence: CASSLTSGTPYEQYF. DNA of the CDR3: TGTGCCAGCAGTTTGACTAGCGGGACTCCCTACGAGCAGTACTTC.

The chain carries TRBV9 and TRBJ1-5; maybe TRBD1 (5 bases). The CDR3 totals 14 residues. Deletions cut 5 bases from V and 6 bases from J, with 15 bases between. Germline CDR1 SGDLS, CDR2 YYNGEE. The CDR3: CASSEGRERQPQHF. The CDR3 bases are TGTGCCAGCAGTGAGGGGCGGGAACGTCAGCCCCAGCATTTT.

V usage is TRBV7-9 and J usage is TRBJ1-1; no clear D gene. Deletions cut 1 base from V and 12 bases from J, with 18 bases between. This CDR3 has 14 residues. The V gene's germline CDR1 is SEHNR and CDR2 FQNEAQ (reference sequence). The CDR3 DNA sequence: TGTGCCAGCAGCTTAGACGCCGAAAGGTCCGAAACTTTCTTT. This encodes CASSLDAERSETFF.

There are a few counts of this clone. J is TRBJ2-3 and V is TRBV28, with D possibly being TRBD1 (5 bases). The CDR3 sequence is 15 residues long. The germline V and J ends were trimmed by 1 base and 2 bases, with 10 bases remaining between them. The germline V gene encodes CDR1 MDHEN and CDR2 SYDVKM. The CDR3 protein is CASSLSGRFTDTQYF. CDR3 nucleotides: TGTGCCAGCAGTTTATCAGGGCGGTTCACAGATACGCAGTATTTT.

The rearrangement links TRBV11-2 to TRBJ1-2, with a weak D call TRBD1 (5 bases). Germline CDR1 and CDR2: SGHAT and FQNNGV. CDR3 length equals 13 residues. The V end lost 1 base, the J end lost 4 bases, and 7 bases lay between the germline ends. The CDR3 bases are TGTGCCAGCAGCTTAGGGGGGGGCTATGGCTACACCTTC. It encodes CASSLGGGYGYTF.

This rearrangement joins TRBV5-6 to TRBJ1-3; 10 bases map to TRBD1. With 0 bases clipped from V and 2 bases from J, the junction kept 2 bases outside the gene matches. CDR3 length: 16 residues. Germline values: CDR1 SGHDT, CDR2 YYEEEE. The CDR3: CASSLETGGPGNTIYF. CDR3 sequence (DNA): TGTGCCAGCAGCTTGGAGACAGGGGGCCCTGGAAACACCATATATTTT. Full variable domain (rest looked up from reference TRBV5-6 and TRBJ1-3): DAGVTQSPTHLIKTRGQQVTLRCSPKSGHDTVSWYQQALGQGPQFIFQYYEEEERQRGNFPDRFSGHQFPNYSSELNVNALLLGDSALYLCASSLETGGPGNTIYFGEGSWLTVV.